This passage covers 14 T cell receptor beta chains from one sample sequenced in a study of blood T cell repertoires in COVID-19 (dated by TCRdb to 2019 to 2021). The library relied on the immunoSEQ multiplex PCR assay. In TCRdb, the immuneACCESS table is reduced to in-frame sequences with V and J assigned. These tables do not hold every clone; where another copy was compared, an unresolved V gene accounts for under half, and the others remain unexplained. The sample includes over 300,000 clones, with 85% to 90% observed a single time. The top ten clones comprise approximately 7% of the sample. Sequences were obtained from peripheral blood. Receptors were obtained from a young man with active or convalescent COVID-19.

This clone occurred once. This chain links TRBV29-1 with TRBJ2-5, with a possible D match to TRBD1 (5 bases). The germline CDR1 and CDR2 sequences are SQVTM and ANQGSEA. The ends were cut back, 6 bases at V and 5 bases at J, with 10 bases in the middle. CDR3 length equals 11 residues. The CDR3 nucleotides are TGCAGCGTGCAGGGATACGAGACCCAGTACTTC. It encodes CSVQGYETQYF.

The chain employs TRBV6-2 or TRBV6-3 and TRBJ2-1, with 10 nucleotides matching TRBD2. From germline, CDR1 is MNHEY and CDR2 SVGEGT. The CDR3 totals 15 residues. J lost 9 bases, V lost 6 bases, and 11 bases had no gene match. CDR3: CASSPDKRGGIEQFF. CDR3 in DNA: TGTGCCAGCAGCCCGGATAAGCGGGGGGGCATTGAGCAGTTCTTC.

Worth noting for this clone: Other DNA variants within this sample encode the same CDR3. The CDR3 loop is CASSLSLTGVTEAFF. The CDR3 coding sequence is TGTGCCAGCAGTTTGTCTTTGACAGGGGTAACTGAAGCTTTCTTT. The rearrangement links TRBV28 to TRBJ1-1, with 8 nucleotides matching TRBD1. Trimming took 3 bases from V and 5 from J; bases not matched to a gene: 8. CDR3 size: 15 residues. In germline, CDR1 is MDHEN, CDR2 SYDVKM.

This CDR3 reads CASGRASGHPFF. The CDR3 nucleotides are TGTGCCAGCGGCCGAGCGTCCGGACATCCTTTCTTT. The chain combines TRBV11-1 with TRBJ1-1, with D tentatively TRBD1 (5 bases). The V end lost 8 bases, the J end lost 12 bases, and 19 bases lay between the germline ends. The germline CDR1 and CDR2 sequences are SGHAT and FQDESV (reference sequence). This CDR3 has 12 amino acids.

The V call is TRBV27, the J call TRBJ2-3; TRBD1 is a possible D gene (6 bases). Germline V CDR1 and CDR2: MNHEY, SMNVEV (reference sequence). This CDR3 is 16 amino acids long. V was shortened by 6 bases and J by 2 bases, with 18 bases between the two germline ends. CDR3 sequence (DNA): TGTGCCAGCAGAAACAAAGGGGGAAGAGACACAGATACGCAGTATTTT. As protein: CASRNKGGRDTDTQYF.

The rearrangement links TRBV2 to TRBJ1-1, with D possibly TRBD1 on 5 matching bases. Trimming removed 0 bases at V and 4 bases at J, with 12 bases between. This CDR3 comprises 15 residues. Germline CDR1 is SNHLY and CDR2 is FYNNEI. The CDR3 sequence: CASSEARQGGTEAFF. DNA of the CDR3: TGTGCCAGCAGTGAAGCGCGGCAGGGTGGCACTGAAGCTTTCTTT.

This chain uses TRBV7-2 with TRBJ2-7; tentative D call: TRBD1 (5 bases). Germline CDR1 SGHTA, CDR2 FQGNSA. The V gene lost 3 bases and the J gene lost 2 bases, with 8 bases spanning the gap. The CDR3 has 13 residues. For the CDR3, the DNA is TGTGCCAGCAGCTTCGGACACGCCTACGAGCAGTACTTC. This codes for CASSFGHAYEQYF.

With regard to this clone: Other DNA sequences in this sample translate to the same CDR3. The chain joins TRBV4-1 to TRBJ2-1; D call uncertain. CDR3 length: 13 residues. From germline, CDR1 is MGHRA and CDR2 YSYEKL. The V and J ends lost 1 base and 4 bases respectively, with 5 bases between them. The CDR3, as DNA: TGCGCCAGCAGCCAAGGGCTGTACAATGAGCAGTTCTTC. Its translation: CASSQGLYNEQFF.

V is TRBV6-2 or TRBV6-3 and J is TRBJ2-5; tentatively, D is TRBD1 (5 bases). V lost 5 bases to trimming and J lost 5 bases, with 12 bases between them. The CDR3 spans 13 residues. Germline CDR1 reads MNHEY; CDR2 reads SVGEGT. For the CDR3, the DNA is TGTGCCAGCAGTCACCGACAGCAGGAGACCCAGTACTTC. Protein product: CASSHRQQETQYF.

V and J are TRBV11-2 and TRBJ2-7; possible D gene TRBD1, 6 bases. The germline V gene encodes CDR1 SGHAT and CDR2 FQNNGV. Between the trimmed V and J ends, which lost 4 bases and 7 bases, there was a span of 14 bases. This CDR3 is built from 13 residues. CDR3 DNA sequence: TGTGCCAGCAGCTCTCGGAACAGGGAGGAGCAGTACTTC. This codes for CASSSRNREEQYF.

The chain combines TRBV2 with TRBJ1-5; 8 nucleotides align to TRBD1. The V and J ends lost 4 bases and 5 bases, in that order; junction bases with no gene match: 7. CDR1 and CDR2 from the germline V gene are SNHLY and FYNNEI. This CDR3 has 15 residues. The CDR3 here is CASSVWGTGDQPQHF. The CDR3, as DNA: TGTGCCAGCAGTGTATGGGGGACAGGAGATCAGCCCCAGCATTTT.

This clone was detected only once. This chain uses TRBV15 with TRBJ1-1, with 7 bases fitting TRBD1. V gave up 4 bases and J gave up 1 base; unmatched junction bases: 3. CDR3 length equals 14 residues. The germline V gene encodes CDR1 LNHNV and CDR2 YYDKDF (reference sequence). CDR3: CATSMRTGNTEAFF. The CDR3 nucleotides are TGTGCCACCAGCATGCGGACAGGGAACACTGAAGCTTTCTTT.

As concerns this clone: Other DNA variants within this sample encode the same CDR3. The chain links TRBV12-3 or TRBV12-4 to TRBJ1-2; perhaps TRBD1 as D (5 bases). Trimming took 2 bases from V and 6 from J, leaving 10 bases between them. This CDR3 has 13 amino acids. The CDR3 coding sequence is TGTGCCAGCAGTTTAAGGCAGGGCAATGGCTACACCTTC. As protein: CASSLRQGNGYTF.

The genes are TRBV28 and TRBJ2-5, with 8 positions matching TRBD1. The CDR3 is made up of 16 amino acids. Trimming removed 3 bases from V and 4 bases from J; junction bases left unmatched: 10. Germline V gene sequence: CDR1 MDHEN, CDR2 SYDVKM. The CDR3 DNA is TGTGCCAGCAGTTTGCCCCACAATACAGGGGGAGAGACCCAGTACTTC. The encoded protein is CASSLPHNTGGETQYF. The full variable domain, with the rest looked up from reference TRBV28 and TRBJ2-5, is DVKVTQSSRYLVKRTGEKVFLECVQDMDHENMFWYRQDPGLGLRLIYFSYDVKMKEKGDIPEGYSVSREKKERFSLILESASTNQTSMYLCASSLPHNTGGETQYFGPGTRLLVL.